Below, 16 T cell receptor beta chains from the same sample are listed, as sequenced in a study of read filtering for tumor transcriptome and immune sequencing. Molecular barcoded adaptors covering alpha/delta and beta/gamma chains were used on about 390 ng RNA. Each CDR3 protein gets one entry after TCRdb re-called the reads with MiXCR. The repertoire holds about 39,000 distinct CDR3 sequences, with roughly an eighth as singletons. Sequenced input: a population of CD138-negative cells sorted from bone marrow. The receptor set was obtained from a donor aged 40 or older with multiple myeloma.

This clonotype was observed at least ten times. The rearrangement uses TRBV12-3 or TRBV12-4 and TRBJ2-4; maybe TRBD1 (5 bases). The CDR3 length is 11 residues. The V end lost 2 bases, the J end lost 14 bases, and 10 bases lay between the germline ends. The CDR3, as DNA: TGTGCCAGCAGTTTAAAGGACACAAAGTACTTC. Amino acid sequence: CASSLKDTKYF.

This clonotype was recorded at least ten times. This chain connects TRBV29-1 to TRBJ2-5; D unresolved. The CDR3 length is 12 residues. Germline assignment: CDR1 SQVTM and CDR2 ANQGSEA. V dropped 4 bases and J dropped 1 base, with 7 bases sitting between them. For the CDR3, the DNA is TGCAGCGTTGCTAGAACCCAAGAGACCCAGTACTTC. Its protein is CSVARTQETQYF. Supplemented by reference TRBV29-1 and TRBJ2-5, the full variable domain reads SAVISQKPSRDICQRGTSLTIQCQVDSQVTMMFWYRQQPGQSLTLIATANQGSEATYESGFVIDKFPISRPNLTFSTLTVSNMSPEDSSIYLCSVARTQETQYFGPGTRLLVL.

This clonotype was found many times. The chain is built from TRBV7-9 and TRBJ2-5, with D uncertain. There are 13 residues in the CDR3. In germline, CDR1 is SEHNR, CDR2 FQNEAQ (reference sequence). The V end lost 6 bases, the J end lost 5 bases, and 13 bases lay between the germline ends. CDR3 sequence: CASSFVLGETQYF. The CDR3 DNA follows: TGTGCCAGCAGTTTCGTTCTGGGGGAGACCCAGTACTTC.

Details on this clonotype: The missing conserved phenylalanine or tryptophan at the end of this CDR3 makes a read error likely. The rearrangement links TRBV5-1 to TRBJ2-6; a weak D match, TRBD1 (6 bases). Germline CDR1 is SGHRS and CDR2 is YFSETQ. V lost 10 bases to trimming and J lost 0 bases, with 14 bases between them. The CDR3 has 15 amino acids. CDR3 protein: CACVQGSSGANVLTL. CDR3 in DNA: TGCGCCTGCGTCCAGGGGAGCTCTGGGGCCAACGTCCTGACTCTC.

This clonotype has just one count. This chain connects TRBV5-1 to TRBJ2-7; the D is unclear. V lost 0 bases, J lost 3 bases, and 10 bases lay in between. Germline values: CDR1 SGHRS, CDR2 YFSETQ. This CDR3 contains 14 residues. This chain's CDR3 is CASSLAGDRYEQYF. CDR3 bases: TGCGCCAGCAGCTTGGCTGGCGACCGCTACGAGCAGTACTTC.

At least ten counts were recorded for this clonotype. The J gene is TRBJ2-5, the V gene TRBV7-2; 9 positions agree with TRBD1. Germline CDR1 is SGHTA and CDR2 is FQGNSA. V dropped 3 bases and J dropped 4; count of bases not matched to a gene: 6. CDR3 size: 15 residues. The CDR3: CASSFNRGLGETQYF. CDR3 bases: TGTGCCAGCAGCTTTAACAGGGGGCTTGGAGAGACCCAGTACTTC. The whole variable domain, filled in from reference TRBV7-2 and TRBJ2-5, reads GAGVSQSPSNKVTEKGKDVELRCDPISGHTALYWYRQSLGQGLEFLIYFQGNSAPDKSGLPSDRFSAERTGGSVSTLTIQRTQQEDSAVYLCASSFNRGLGETQYFGPGTRLLVL.

This clonotype came up many times. This sequence joins TRBV20-1 and TRBJ2-2, with 12 bases fitting TRBD2. CDR1 and CDR2 (germline): DFQATT, SNEGSKA (reference sequence). The CDR3 spans 14 residues. Trimming took 6 bases from V and 7 from J; bases not matched to a gene: 6. CDR3 sequence: CSAQRTSGIGELFF. The CDR3 DNA reads TGCAGTGCCCAGAGGACTAGCGGGATCGGGGAGCTGTTTTTT.

This clonotype was seen many times. V and J are TRBV12-3 or TRBV12-4 and TRBJ1-1, with 8 bases identical to TRBD1. This CDR3 region has 14 residues. V shed 6 bases and J 4 bases; nucleotides not matched to a gene: 7. The CDR3 sequence is CASRPGQGGTEAFF. The CDR3 coding sequence is TGTGCCAGCAGACCTGGACAGGGTGGCACTGAAGCTTTCTTT.

This clonotype was seen at least ten times. The rearrangement uses TRBV5-1 and TRBJ1-5; 7 bases are a match to TRBD1. After removal of 7 bases from V and 5 bases from J, the junction contained 6 bases not matched to a gene. Germline V gene data show CDR1 as SGHRS and CDR2 as YFSETQ. CDR3 length equals 13 residues. CDR3 sequence: CASAQGVDQPQHF. The CDR3 DNA follows: TGCGCCAGCGCGCAGGGGGTGGATCAGCCCCAGCATTTT.

There are many counts of this clonotype. Likely a read error: the CDR3 ends without its conserved phenylalanine or tryptophan. V gene TRBV18 combines with J gene TRBJ2-7; the D gene is possibly TRBD1 (5 bases). With 2 bases removed from V and 4 bases from J, the gap between germline ends came to 15 bases. Germline lookup yields CDR1 KGHSH and CDR2 LQKENI. This CDR3 is 15 amino acids long. The CDR3 sequence: CASSPSSQADYEQYL. The CDR3 DNA reads as TGTGCCAGCTCACCATCGTCACAGGCTGATTACGAGCAGTACCTC.

By share, this clonotype counts as medium-sized. The chain has TRBV6-5 and TRBJ2-1, with a possible D match to TRBD1 (5 bases). This CDR3 contains 13 residues. CDR1 is MNHEY, CDR2 SVGAGI, per germline. V was cut by 7 bases and J by 4 bases, with 11 bases left in between. The CDR3 sequence is CASNRDSYNEQFF. As DNA, the CDR3 is TGTGCCAGCAACCGAGACAGTTACAATGAGCAGTTCTTC.

This clonotype was counted ten times or more. The chain employs TRBV11-2 and TRBJ1-2, with a weak D call TRBD1 (5 bases). The CDR3 is 17 amino acids. Germline-derived CDR1 and CDR2 are SGHAT and FQNNGV. The V end lost 5 bases, the J end lost 7 bases, and 26 bases lay between the germline ends. The CDR3 nucleotides are TGTGCCAGCAGCATAAGCCCTCGGGACCGGAGAGGCTCTGGCTACACCTTC. Amino acids: CASSISPRDRRGSGYTF.

This clonotype was seen repeatedly, ten times or more. The chain is built from TRBV19 and TRBJ1-1; D possibly corresponds to TRBD1 (5 bases). V lost 3 bases, J lost 11 bases, and 16 bases lay in between. This CDR3 is 13 amino acids long. CDR1 is LNHDA, CDR2 SQIVND, per germline (reference sequence). For the CDR3, the DNA is TGTGCCAGTAGTATGGAGGGGATTTCGAGGGCTTTCTTT. It encodes CASSMEGISRAFF. Full variable domain (rest looked up from reference TRBV19 and TRBJ1-1): DGGITQSPKYLFRKEGQNVTLSCEQNLNHDAMYWYRQDPGQGLRLIYYSQIVNDFQKGDIAEGYSVSREKKESFPLTVTSAQKNPTAFYLCASSMEGISRAFFGQGTRLTVV.

This clonotype was observed at least ten times. This chain connects TRBV7-9 to TRBJ1-2; no definite D call. The CDR3 has 14 amino acids. Trimming stripped 3 bases from V and 3 bases from J, with 11 bases between. The V gene's germline CDR1 is SEHNR and CDR2 FQNEAQ (reference sequence). The CDR3: CASSFAGPHYGYTF. CDR3 nucleotide sequence: TGTGCCAGCAGCTTCGCCGGGCCTCACTATGGCTACACCTTC. Based on the CDR3 plus reference TRBV7-9 and TRBJ1-2, the full variable domain is DTGVSQNPRHKITKRGQNVTFRCDPISEHNRLYWYRQTLGQGPEFLTYFQNEAQLEKSRLLSDRFSAERPKGSFSTLEIQRTEQGDSAMYLCASSFAGPHYGYTFGSGTRLTVV.

This clonotype was seen only a few times. A much more abundant neighbour one base away suggests this may be a read error. CDR3 sequence: CASSLASGIVDNGQFF. The DNA for the CDR3 is TGTGCCAGCAGTTTGGCTAGCGGGATCGTCGACAATGGGCAGTTCTTC. The J gene is TRBJ2-1, the V gene TRBV28; TRBD2 matches at 9 bases. Germline values: CDR1 MDHEN, CDR2 SYDVKM. The CDR3 is made up of 16 amino acids.

This clonotype was detected ten times or more. The V gene is TRBV29-1, the J gene TRBJ2-5; 8 positions agree with TRBD1. Germline trimming cut 8 bases from V and 2 bases from J; bases unmatched to any gene: 4. This CDR3 region has 12 residues. CDR1 is SQVTM, CDR2 ANQGSEA, per germline. The chain's CDR3 is CSITGGQETQYF. The CDR3 DNA sequence: TGCAGCATTACAGGGGGTCAAGAGACCCAGTACTTC.